These 11 T cell receptor beta chains came from one sample sequenced in a study of shared clonotypes between healthy human individuals. The protocol was immunoSEQ multiplex PCR, while the TCRdb copy is restricted to in-frame clones and leaves out a portion. The sample lists 450,000 to 500,000 clones, about 84% occurring once. The sample was PBMCs. The receptors come from a woman in her thirties or forties in good health. Some clones in this sample may be carry-over from other donors' samples.

The chain links TRBV5-1 to TRBJ2-7; TRBD2 matches at 12 bases. CDR3 length: 14 residues. J lost 2 bases, V lost 5 bases, and 2 bases had no gene match. The V gene's germline CDR1 is SGHRS and CDR2 YFSETQ. The CDR3 DNA reads TGCGCCAGCAGAGGGACTAGCGGGCCCTACGAGCAGTACTTC. Residues: CASRGTSGPYEQYF.

The rearrangement joins TRBV6-1 to TRBJ2-7; 8 bases align to TRBD1. The CDR3 loop spans 17 amino acids. J lost 0 bases, V lost 4 bases, and 11 bases had no gene match. Per the germline V gene, CDR1 is MNHNS and CDR2 is SASEGT. DNA of the CDR3: TGTGCCAGCAGTGGGACAGGGTCTTCCTCCTTCTCCTACGAGCAGTACTTC. It specifies CASSGTGSSSFSYEQYF.

This clone was found many times. The rearrangement joins TRBV7-8 to TRBJ1-1; D not resolved. The V end was cut by 10 bases, the J end by 1 base, with 16 bases between. The CDR3 is 14 residues long. Germline CDR1 is SGHVS and CDR2 is FQNEAQ. The DNA of the CDR3 is TGTGCCACCAAAAGAGGTACGGGGAACACTGAAGCTTTCTTT. Its translation: CATKRGTGNTEAFF. The full variable domain, rest sourced from reference TRBV7-8 and TRBJ1-1, is GAGVSQSPRYKVAKRGQDVALRCDPISGHVSLFWYQQALGQGPEFLTYFQNEAQLDKSGLPSDRFFAERPEGSVSTLKIQRTQQEDSAVYLCATKRGTGNTEAFFGQGTRLTVV.

Of note for this clone: A far more abundant clone sits one base away, making this likely a read error. The chain combines TRBV28 with TRBJ1-1; 8 bases map to TRBD1. Germline V gene sequence: CDR1 MDHEN, CDR2 SYDVKM. V shed 8 bases and J 2 bases; nucleotides not matched to a gene: 10. The CDR3 consists of 15 residues. This CDR3 reads CASGSLTGDNTEAFF. In nucleotides, the CDR3 is TGTGCCAGCGGTTCCCTGACAGGGGACAACACTGAAGCTTTCTTT.

This clone was detected once. This is likely an artifact of a read error, given a far larger clone one base away. This chain connects TRBV18 to TRBJ2-7, with D possibly TRBD1 on 6 matching bases. Germline loops: CDR1 KGHSH, CDR2 LQKENI. The CDR3 extends over 15 amino acids. Written as DNA, the CDR3 is TGTGTCAGCTCACCACGACCACAGGGAGACTACGAGCAGTACTTC. Protein product: CVSSPRPQGDYEQYF.

This chain connects TRBV4-2 to TRBJ2-7; D call uncertain. This CDR3 contains 17 residues. CDR1 is LGHNA, CDR2 YNFKEQ, per germline. The V end lost 0 bases, the J end lost 0 bases, and 15 bases lay between the germline ends. The CDR3 is CASSQEATPLGSYEQYF. CDR3 bases: TGTGCCAGCAGCCAAGAGGCTACCCCCCTTGGCTCCTACGAGCAGTACTTC.

Only a few counts were recorded for this clone. V and J are TRBV19 and TRBJ1-5, with 9 bases lining up with TRBD1. V dropped 4 bases and J dropped 9; count of bases not matched to a gene: 7. This CDR3 has 14 residues. The germline V gene has CDR1 LNHDA and CDR2 SQIVND (reference sequence). Here the CDR3 reads CASSSGQGLRPQHF. CDR3 bases: TGTGCCAGTAGTAGTGGACAGGGGTTGCGGCCCCAGCATTTT.

This sequence joins TRBV11-2 and TRBJ2-3; a weak D match, TRBD1 (6 bases). The germline V gene has CDR1 SGHAT and CDR2 FQNNGV. The CDR3 length is 15 residues. Trimming pared 5 bases from V and 4 bases from J, leaving 16 bases between. This chain's CDR3 is CASSPQGFVADTQYF. In DNA, the CDR3 is TGTGCCAGCAGCCCCCAGGGGTTTGTGGCAGATACGCAGTATTTT.

This clone was counted between two and nine times. J is TRBJ2-2 and V is TRBV7-9; no clear D gene. Germline V CDR1 and CDR2: SEHNR, FQNEAQ (reference sequence). Trimming pared 1 base from V and 4 bases from J, leaving 7 bases between. The CDR3 has 14 residues. The CDR3 reads CASSLGVPTGELFF. Written as DNA, the CDR3 is TGTGCCAGCAGCTTAGGGGTCCCCACCGGGGAGCTGTTTTTT.

The chain is built from TRBV28 and TRBJ1-2; tentative D call: TRBD1 (5 bases). The CDR3 totals 15 residues. Germline assignment: CDR1 MDHEN and CDR2 SYDVKM. V shed 6 bases and J shed 6 bases, with 20 bases lying between them. CDR3 amino acids: CASRKIQGGINGYTF. CDR3 bases: TGTGCCAGCAGAAAAATCCAGGGAGGTATAAATGGCTACACCTTC.

The rearrangement uses TRBV28 and TRBJ1-5, with D possibly matching TRBD1 (6 bases). V was trimmed by 6 bases and J by 4 bases, leaving 22 bases between them. The V gene's germline CDR1 is MDHEN and CDR2 SYDVKM. The CDR3 totals 17 residues. The CDR3 spells CASSLEGQRSWNQPQHF. As DNA, the CDR3 is TGTGCCAGCAGCCTAGAAGGACAGCGGAGCTGGAATCAGCCCCAGCATTTT.